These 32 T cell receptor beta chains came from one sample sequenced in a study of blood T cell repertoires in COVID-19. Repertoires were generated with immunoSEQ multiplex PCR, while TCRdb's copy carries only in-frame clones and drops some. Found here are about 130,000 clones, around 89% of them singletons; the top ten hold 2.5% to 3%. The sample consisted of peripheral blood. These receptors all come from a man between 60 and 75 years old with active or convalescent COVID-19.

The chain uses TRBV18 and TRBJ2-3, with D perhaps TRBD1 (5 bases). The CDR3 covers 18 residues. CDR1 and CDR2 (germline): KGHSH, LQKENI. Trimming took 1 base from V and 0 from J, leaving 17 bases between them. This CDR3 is CASSPLPSTASSTDTQYF. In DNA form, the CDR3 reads TGTGCCAGCTCACCACTGCCGTCGACAGCCTCTAGCACAGATACGCAGTATTTT.

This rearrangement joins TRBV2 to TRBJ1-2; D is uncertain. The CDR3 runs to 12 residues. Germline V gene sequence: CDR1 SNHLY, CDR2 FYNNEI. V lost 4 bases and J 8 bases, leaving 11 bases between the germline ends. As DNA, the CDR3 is TGTGCCAGCAGTGTACCCCCCGGGGGCTACACCTTC. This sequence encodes CASSVPPGGYTF. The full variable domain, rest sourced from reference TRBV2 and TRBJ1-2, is EPEVTQTPSHQVTQMGQEVILRCVPISNHLYFYWYRQILGQKVEFLVSFYNNEISEKSEIFDDQFSVERPDGSNFTLKIRSTKLEDSAMYFCASSVPPGGYTFGSGTRLTVV.

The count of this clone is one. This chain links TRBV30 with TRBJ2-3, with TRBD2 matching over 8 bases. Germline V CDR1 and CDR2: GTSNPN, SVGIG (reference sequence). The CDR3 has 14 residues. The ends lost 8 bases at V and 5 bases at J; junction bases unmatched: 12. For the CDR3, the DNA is TGTGCCGGTGAGGGCGGGAGGTATGAAGATACGCAGTATTTT. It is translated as CAGEGGRYEDTQYF.

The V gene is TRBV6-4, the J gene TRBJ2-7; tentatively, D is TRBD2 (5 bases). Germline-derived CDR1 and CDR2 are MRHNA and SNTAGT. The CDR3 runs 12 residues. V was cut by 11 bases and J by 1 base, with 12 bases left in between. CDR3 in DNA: TGTGCCGTCAGACTACTTTCCTACGAGCAGTACTTC. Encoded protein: CAVRLLSYEQYF.

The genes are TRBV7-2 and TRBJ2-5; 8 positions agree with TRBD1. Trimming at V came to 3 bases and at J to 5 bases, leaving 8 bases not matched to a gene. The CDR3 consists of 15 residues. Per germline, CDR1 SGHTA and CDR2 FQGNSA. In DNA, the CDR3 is TGTGCCAGCAGCTTCGCAGGGGGCCCCGGGGAGACCCAGTACTTC. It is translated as CASSFAGGPGETQYF.

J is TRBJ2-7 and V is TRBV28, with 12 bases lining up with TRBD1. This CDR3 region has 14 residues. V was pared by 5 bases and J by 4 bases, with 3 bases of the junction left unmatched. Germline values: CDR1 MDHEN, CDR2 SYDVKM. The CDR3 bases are TGTGCCAGCAGTCTGGGACAGGGGGCTTACGAGCAGTACTTC. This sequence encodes CASSLGQGAYEQYF.

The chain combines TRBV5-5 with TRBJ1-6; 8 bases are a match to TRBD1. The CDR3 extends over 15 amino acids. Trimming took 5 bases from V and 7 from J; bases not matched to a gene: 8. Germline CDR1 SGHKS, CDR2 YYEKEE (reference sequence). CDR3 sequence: CASSLTGAENSPLHF. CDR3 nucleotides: TGTGCCAGCAGTTTGACAGGGGCGGAGAATTCACCCCTCCACTTT.

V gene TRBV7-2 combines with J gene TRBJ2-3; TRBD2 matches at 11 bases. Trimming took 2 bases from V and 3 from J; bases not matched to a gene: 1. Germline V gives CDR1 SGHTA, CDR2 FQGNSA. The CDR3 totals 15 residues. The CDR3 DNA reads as TGTGCCAGCAGCTTACTAGCGGGAGGAACAGATACGCAGTATTTT. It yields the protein CASSLLAGGTDTQYF.

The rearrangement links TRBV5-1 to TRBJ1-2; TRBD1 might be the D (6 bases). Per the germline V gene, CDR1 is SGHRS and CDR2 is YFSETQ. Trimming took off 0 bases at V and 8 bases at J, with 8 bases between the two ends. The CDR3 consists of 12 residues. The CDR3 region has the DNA TGCGCCAGCAGCTTGGACAGGGCGGGCTACACCTTC. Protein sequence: CASSLDRAGYTF. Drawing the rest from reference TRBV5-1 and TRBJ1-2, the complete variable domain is KAGVTQTPRYLIKTRGQQVTLSCSPISGHRSVSWYQQTPGQGLQFLFEYFSETQRNKGNFPGRFSGRQFSNSRSEMNVSTLELGDSALYLCASSLDRAGYTFGSGTRLTVV.

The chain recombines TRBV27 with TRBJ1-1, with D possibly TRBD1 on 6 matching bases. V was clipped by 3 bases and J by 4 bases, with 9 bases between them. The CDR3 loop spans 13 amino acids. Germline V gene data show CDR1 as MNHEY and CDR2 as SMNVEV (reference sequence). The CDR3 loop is CASSFTQGTEAFF. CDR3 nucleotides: TGTGCCAGCAGTTTCACACAGGGCACTGAAGCTTTCTTT.

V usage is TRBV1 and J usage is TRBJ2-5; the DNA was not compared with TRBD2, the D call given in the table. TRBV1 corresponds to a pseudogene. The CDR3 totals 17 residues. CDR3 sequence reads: CTSSQDRGELLIETQYF. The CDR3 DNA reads TGCACCAGCAGCCAAGATCGGGGGGAGCTATTGATAGAGACCCAGTACTTC.

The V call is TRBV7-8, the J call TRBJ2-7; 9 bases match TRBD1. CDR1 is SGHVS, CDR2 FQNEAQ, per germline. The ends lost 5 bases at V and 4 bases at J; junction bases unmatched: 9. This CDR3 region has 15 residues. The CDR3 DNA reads TGTGCCAGCAGCCGAGGAGGACAGGGGTGGTACGAGCAGTACTTC. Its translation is CASSRGGQGWYEQYF. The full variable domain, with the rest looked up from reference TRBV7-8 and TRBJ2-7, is GAGVSQSPRYKVAKRGQDVALRCDPISGHVSLFWYQQALGQGPEFLTYFQNEAQLDKSGLPSDRFFAERPEGSVSTLKIQRTQQEDSAVYLCASSRGGQGWYEQYFGPGTRLTVT.

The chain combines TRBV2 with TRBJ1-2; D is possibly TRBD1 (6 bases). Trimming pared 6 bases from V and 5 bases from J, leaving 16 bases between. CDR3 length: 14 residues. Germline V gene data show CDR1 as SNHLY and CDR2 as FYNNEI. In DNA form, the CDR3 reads TGTGCCAGCAGATTCCGGACAGCAGCGTATGGCTACACCTTC. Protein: CASRFRTAAYGYTF.

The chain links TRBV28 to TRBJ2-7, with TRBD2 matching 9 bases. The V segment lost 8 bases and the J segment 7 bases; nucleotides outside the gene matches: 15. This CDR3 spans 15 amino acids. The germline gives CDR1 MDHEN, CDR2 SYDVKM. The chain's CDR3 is CASSRGASGVGEQYF. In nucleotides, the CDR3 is TGTGCCAGCTCTAGGGGGGCTAGCGGGGTCGGTGAGCAGTACTTC.

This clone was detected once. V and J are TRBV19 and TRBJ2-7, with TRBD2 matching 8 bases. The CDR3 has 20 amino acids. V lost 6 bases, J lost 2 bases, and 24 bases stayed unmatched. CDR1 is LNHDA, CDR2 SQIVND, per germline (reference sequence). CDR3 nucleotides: TGTGCCAGTAGCGCCGTTACCTCGGGGCGGGGGGCCTCCCATGCCTACGAGCAGTACTTC. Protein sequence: CASSAVTSGRGASHAYEQYF.

As DNA, the CDR3 is TGTGCCAGCAGCGAGAGCTCCTACAATGAGCAGTTCTTC. This codes for CASSESSYNEQFF. The chain is built from TRBV11-3 and TRBJ2-1; D is ambiguous. CDR3 length equals 13 residues. Trimming removed 5 bases at V and 0 bases at J, with 5 bases between. Germline V lookup: CDR1 SGHNT, CDR2 YENEEA.

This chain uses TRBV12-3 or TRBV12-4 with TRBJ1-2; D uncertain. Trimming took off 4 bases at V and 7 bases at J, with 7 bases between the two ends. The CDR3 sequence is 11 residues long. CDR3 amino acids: CASSSVGGYTF. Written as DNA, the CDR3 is TGTGCCAGCAGTTCCGTCGGTGGCTACACCTTC.

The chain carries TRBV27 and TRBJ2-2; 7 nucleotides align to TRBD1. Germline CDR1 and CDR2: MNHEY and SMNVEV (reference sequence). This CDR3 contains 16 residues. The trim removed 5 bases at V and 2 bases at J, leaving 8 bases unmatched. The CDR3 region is CASSPNRGPNTGELFF. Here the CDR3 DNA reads TGTGCCAGCAGTCCCAACAGGGGCCCCAACACCGGGGAGCTGTTTTTT.

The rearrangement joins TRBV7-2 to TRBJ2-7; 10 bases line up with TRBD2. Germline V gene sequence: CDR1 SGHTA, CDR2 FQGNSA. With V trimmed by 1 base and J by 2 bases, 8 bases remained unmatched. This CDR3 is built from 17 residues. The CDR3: CASSLVGGLAFTYEQYF. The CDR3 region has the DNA TGTGCCAGCAGCTTAGTTGGGGGACTAGCGTTTACCTACGAGCAGTACTTC.

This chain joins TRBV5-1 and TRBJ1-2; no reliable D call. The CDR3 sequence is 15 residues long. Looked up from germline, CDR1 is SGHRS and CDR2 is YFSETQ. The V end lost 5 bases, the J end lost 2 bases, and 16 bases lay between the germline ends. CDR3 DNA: TGCGCCAGCAGTGCACTTGCGGGTTCAAACTATGGCTACACCTTC. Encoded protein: CASSALAGSNYGYTF.

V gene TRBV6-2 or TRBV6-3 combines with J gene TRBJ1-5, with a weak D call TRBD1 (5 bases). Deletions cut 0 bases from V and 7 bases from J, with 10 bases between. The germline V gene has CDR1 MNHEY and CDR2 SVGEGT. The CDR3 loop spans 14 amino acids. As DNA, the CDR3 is TGTGCCAGCAGTTACTCGGGGGGGGTCCAGCCCCAGCATTTT. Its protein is CASSYSGGVQPQHF.

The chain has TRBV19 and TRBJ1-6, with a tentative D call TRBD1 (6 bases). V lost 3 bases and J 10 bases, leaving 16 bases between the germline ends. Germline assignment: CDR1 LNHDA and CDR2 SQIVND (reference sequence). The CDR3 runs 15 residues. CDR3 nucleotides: TGTGCCAGTAGTATGCGAGGGGGGGAAGGCTCACCCCTCCACTTT. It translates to CASSMRGGEGSPLHF.

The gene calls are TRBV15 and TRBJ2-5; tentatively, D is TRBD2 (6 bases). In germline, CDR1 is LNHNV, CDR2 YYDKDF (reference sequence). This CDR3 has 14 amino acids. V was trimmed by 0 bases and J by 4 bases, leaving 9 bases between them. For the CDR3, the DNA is TGTGCCACCAGCAGAGAGTACGGGGGAGAGACCCAGTACTTC. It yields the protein CATSREYGGETQYF. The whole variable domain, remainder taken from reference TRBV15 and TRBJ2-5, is DAMVIQNPRYQVTQFGKPVTLSCSQTLNHNVMYWYQQKSSQAPKLLFHYYDKDFNNEADTPDNFQSRRPNTSFCFLDIRSPGLGDTAMYLCATSREYGGETQYFGPGTRLLVL.

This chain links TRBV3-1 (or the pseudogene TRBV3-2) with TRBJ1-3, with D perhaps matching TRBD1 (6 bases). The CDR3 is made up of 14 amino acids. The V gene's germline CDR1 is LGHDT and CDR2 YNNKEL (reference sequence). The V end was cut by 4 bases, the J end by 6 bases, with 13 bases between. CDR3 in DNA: TGTGCCAGCAGCCTACAGGGTCTTGCAAACACCATATATTTT. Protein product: CASSLQGLANTIYF.

Here the CDR3 DNA reads TGTGCCTGGAGTGTACCCGGACAGGTCTATAATTCACCCCTCCACTTT. This sequence encodes CAWSVPGQVYNSPLHF. The gene calls are TRBV30 and TRBJ1-6; 7 positions agree with TRBD1. There are 16 residues in the CDR3. The V and J ends lost 0 bases and 3 bases, in that order; junction bases with no gene match: 5. Germline loops: CDR1 GTSNPN, CDR2 SVGIG (reference sequence).

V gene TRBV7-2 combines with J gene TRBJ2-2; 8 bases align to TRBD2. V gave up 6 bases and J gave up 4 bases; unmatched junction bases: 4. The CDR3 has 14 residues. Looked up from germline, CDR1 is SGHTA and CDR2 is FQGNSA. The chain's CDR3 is CASRAGGATGELFF. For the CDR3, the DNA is TGTGCCAGCAGGGCCGGGGGGGCCACCGGGGAGCTGTTTTTT.

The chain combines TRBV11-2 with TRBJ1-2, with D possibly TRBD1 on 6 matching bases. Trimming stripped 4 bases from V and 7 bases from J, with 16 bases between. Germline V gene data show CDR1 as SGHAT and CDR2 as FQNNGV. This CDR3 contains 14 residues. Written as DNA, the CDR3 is TGTGCCAGCAGCTACTTACCGGGGGGCTCTGGCTACACCTTC. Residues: CASSYLPGGSGYTF.

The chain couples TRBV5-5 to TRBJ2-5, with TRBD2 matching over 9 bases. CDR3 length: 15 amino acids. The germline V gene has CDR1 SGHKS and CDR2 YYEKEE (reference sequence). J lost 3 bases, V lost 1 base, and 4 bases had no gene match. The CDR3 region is CASSLRASGEETQYF. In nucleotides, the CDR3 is TGTGCCAGCAGCTTGAGGGCTAGCGGGGAAGAGACCCAGTACTTC.

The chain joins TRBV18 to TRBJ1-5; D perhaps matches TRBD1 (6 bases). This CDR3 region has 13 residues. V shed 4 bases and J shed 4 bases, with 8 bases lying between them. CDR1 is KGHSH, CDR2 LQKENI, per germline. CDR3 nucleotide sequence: TGTGCCAGCTCACAGGACAGTAATCAGCCCCAGCATTTT. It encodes CASSQDSNQPQHF.

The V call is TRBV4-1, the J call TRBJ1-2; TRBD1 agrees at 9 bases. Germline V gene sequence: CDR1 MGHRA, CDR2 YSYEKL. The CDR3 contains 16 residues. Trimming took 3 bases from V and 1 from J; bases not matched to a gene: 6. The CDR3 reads CASSHSGTGFNYGYTF. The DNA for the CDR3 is TGCGCCAGCAGCCACTCCGGGACAGGGTTTAACTATGGCTACACCTTC.

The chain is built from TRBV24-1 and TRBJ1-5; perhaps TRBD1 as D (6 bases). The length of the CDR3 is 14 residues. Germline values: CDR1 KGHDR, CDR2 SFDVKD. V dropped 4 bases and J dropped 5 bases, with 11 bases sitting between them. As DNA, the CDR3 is TGTGCCACCAGTGACAGGGACACCTATCAGCCCCAGCATTTT. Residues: CATSDRDTYQPQHF.

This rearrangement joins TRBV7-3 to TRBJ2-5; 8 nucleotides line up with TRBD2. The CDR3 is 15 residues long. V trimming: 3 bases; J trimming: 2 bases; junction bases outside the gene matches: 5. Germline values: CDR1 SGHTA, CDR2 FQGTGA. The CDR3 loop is CASSLNSGVQETQYF. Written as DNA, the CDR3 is TGTGCCAGCAGCTTGAATAGCGGGGTACAAGAGACCCAGTACTTC. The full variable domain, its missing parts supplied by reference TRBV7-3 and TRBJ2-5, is GAGVSQTPSNKVTEKGKYVELRCDPISGHTALYWYRQSLGQGPEFLIYFQGTGAADDSGLPNDRFFAVRPEGSVSTLKIQRTERGDSAVYLCASSLNSGVQETQYFGPGTRLLVL.